The sequence of this T cell receptor beta chain was determined in a study of T cell responses to AZD1222 COVID-19 vaccine. The germline V gene encodes CDR1 SGHRS and CDR2 YFSETQ. The CDR3 spans 17 residues. With 4 bases clipped from V and 1 base from J, the junction kept 13 bases outside the gene matches. Study-level points and caveats: Repertoires were sampled only after the peak T cell response.

In its sample, this clone was seen once. Antigen unknown. Sequencing used immunoSEQ multiplex PCR; TCRdb keeps in-frame clones, though not all of them. Here the sample spans 150,000 to 180,000 clones, roughly 90% being singletons. The TCR was taken from an adult in good health. This specimen consisted of peripheral blood, obtained on day 0 of AZD1222 vaccination. This chain connects TRBV5-1 to TRBJ1-1; 7 nucleotides match TRBD1. CDR3 sequence reads: CASSPYPQGQSNTEAFF. The CDR3 region has the DNA TGCGCCAGCAGCCCCTACCCCCAGGGACAGTCGAACACTGAAGCTTTCTTT.